A selection of T cell receptor beta chains follows, all from one sample in a study of CD8+CD57+ T cells in acquired aplastic anemia. TCRdb reprocessed the reads with MiXCR, giving one entry per CDR3 protein. The top ten hold approximately 42% of the sample, which has roughly 200,000 distinct CDR3 sequences, around 60% seen once. Sequencing was carried out using sorted CD4+, CD8+, or CD8+CD57+ T cells (not recorded which) from PBMCs. These receptors were taken from a human donor with aplastic anemia. Each CDR3 is given with its conserved first and last residue. Each record gives: J gene, clone size, V gene, CDR3 length, D gene, CDR3 DNA, CDR3 protein. D genes are given only for firm matches. The size field is filled for only some rows; it gives once, few, many or a size class.

TRBJ1-6 | . | TRBV5-1 | 15 | . | TGCGCCAGCAGCCCTGGGGTCGACTATAATTCACCCCTCCACTTT | CASSPGVDYNSPLHF
TRBJ2-5 | . | TRBV10-3 | 14 | TRBD1 | TGTGCCATCAGTCAAACAGGGGGGCGGGAGACCCAGTACTTC | CAISQTGGRETQYF
TRBJ1-1 | . | TRBV7-9 | 14 | TRBD1 | TGTGCCAGCAGCCCGGGACAGCGAAACACTGAAGCTTTCTTT | CASSPGQRNTEAFF
TRBJ1-1 | . | TRBV7-3 | 12 | TRBD1 | TGTGCCAGCAGCTACCGGGACAGTGAAGCTTTCTTT | CASSYRDSEAFF
TRBJ2-3 | . | TRBV7-3 | 16 | TRBD2 | TGTGCCAGCAGCTTAGATGGAGCGGGAGGTTTCGGTACGCAGTATTTT | CASSLDGAGGFGTQYF
TRBJ1-2 | many | TRBV10-3 | 13 | . | TGTGCCATCGGTCAGGCAGGGGTAGTTGGCTACACCTTC | CAIGQAGVVGYTF
TRBJ1-2 | . | TRBV2 | 14 | TRBD1 | TGCGCCAGCAGTGAGGGACAGGAGAGCTATGGCTACACCTTC | CASSEGQESYGYTF
TRBJ1-5 | few | TRBV19 | 15 | . | TGTGCCAGTAGTATAGATCACAGGCTAAATCAGCCCCAGCATTTT | CASSIDHRLNQPQHF
TRBJ2-5 | . | TRBV11-2 | 13 | TRBD1 | TGTGCCAGCAGCATACAGGGGATGGAGACCCGGTACTTC | CASSIQGMETRYF
TRBJ2-5 | . | TRBV15 | 18 | . | TGTGCCACCAGCAGAACACCCCCGGGTTCGTCAGACCAAGAGACCCAGTACTTC | CATSRTPPGSSDQETQYF
TRBJ2-7 | many | TRBV7-9 | 14 | . | TGTGCCAGCAGCTTAGGGCGGGGGCGCAGCGAGCAGTACTTC | CASSLGRGRSEQYF
TRBJ2-7 | . | TRBV2 | 12 | . | TGTGTCAGGCGTGTGAGTTTCTACGAGCAGTACTTC | CVRRVSFYEQYF
TRBJ2-7 | . | TRBV7-2 | 12 | . | TGTGCCAGCAGCCAACCAGCGTACGAGCAGTACTTC | CASSQPAYEQYF
TRBJ2-2 | . | TRBV7-8 | 15 | TRBD1 | TGTGCTTTGGTACCGACAGGGGCGAACACCGGGGAGCTGTTTTTT | CALVPTGANTGELFF
TRBJ1-2 | . | TRBV7-9 | 12 | TRBD1 | TGTGCCAGTGGGGACAGTAGTTATGGCTACACCTTC | CASGDSSYGYTF
TRBJ2-7 | . | TRBV6-1 | 12 | . | TGTGCCAGCAGTGAACGGGCCTACGAGCAGTACTTC | CASSERAYEQYF
TRBJ2-7 | . | TRBV20-1 | 14 | . | TGCAGTGCTAGCCTGGTGGCGGGGAACTACGAGCAGTACTTC | CSASLVAGNYEQYF
TRBJ1-1 | . | TRBV10-3 | 14 | TRBD1 | TGTGCCATCAGCGACAGGGGGCAGGACACTGAAGCTTTCTTT | CAISDRGQDTEAFF
TRBJ1-4 | many | TRBV12-3/TRBV12-4 | 16 | . | TGTGCCAGCAGTTTAGCGCCTCCGGGCCGGGAGGAAAAACTGTTTTTT | CASSLAPPGREEKLFF
TRBJ2-7 | few | TRBV12-3/TRBV12-4 | 16 | . | TGTGCCAGCAGCACGCGTCCGGGACGAGGGGGCTACGAGCAGTACTTC | CASSTRPGRGGYEQYF
TRBJ2-3 | . | TRBV7-9 | 16 | TRBD2 | TGTGCCAGCAGCTCACAGAGCGGGGAAAGCACAGATACGCAGTATTTT | CASSSQSGESTDTQYF
TRBJ2-7 | . | TRBV20-1 | 16 | TRBD2 | TGCAGTGCTAGACCTTCGACTAGCGCGGATTTCTACGAGCAGTACTTC | CSARPSTSADFYEQYF
TRBJ1-2 | few | TRBV20-1 | 13 | . | TGCAGTGCTAGAGACAGGGGTAACTATGGCTACACCTTC | CSARDRGNYGYTF
TRBJ1-2 | . | TRBV2 | 14 | . | TGTGCCAGCAGTTCCCGTCTCGTGCCTCGGGGCTACACCTTC | CASSSRLVPRGYTF
TRBJ2-7 | . | TRBV19 | 14 | . | TGTGCCAGTAGGGGGCGGGACAGAGACTACGAGCAGTACTTC | CASRGRDRDYEQYF
TRBJ1-5 | many | TRBV12-3/TRBV12-4 | 12 | . | TGTGCCAGCAGTCCTTCAAATCAGCCCCAGCATTTT | CASSPSNQPQHF
TRBJ2-7 | . | TRBV2 | 12 | . | TGTGCCAGCAGTGACAGATTCTACGAGCAGTACTTC | CASSDRFYEQYF
TRBJ1-1 | few | TRBV30 | 13 | TRBD1 | TGTGCCTGGAGGGGACAGGGGGATTGGTTAGCTTTCTTT | CAWRGQGDWLAFF
TRBJ2-5 | . | TRBV20-1 | 14 | TRBD2 | TGCAGTGCTAGAGGTTTCGGGGAGGGAGAGACCCAGTACTTC | CSARGFGEGETQYF